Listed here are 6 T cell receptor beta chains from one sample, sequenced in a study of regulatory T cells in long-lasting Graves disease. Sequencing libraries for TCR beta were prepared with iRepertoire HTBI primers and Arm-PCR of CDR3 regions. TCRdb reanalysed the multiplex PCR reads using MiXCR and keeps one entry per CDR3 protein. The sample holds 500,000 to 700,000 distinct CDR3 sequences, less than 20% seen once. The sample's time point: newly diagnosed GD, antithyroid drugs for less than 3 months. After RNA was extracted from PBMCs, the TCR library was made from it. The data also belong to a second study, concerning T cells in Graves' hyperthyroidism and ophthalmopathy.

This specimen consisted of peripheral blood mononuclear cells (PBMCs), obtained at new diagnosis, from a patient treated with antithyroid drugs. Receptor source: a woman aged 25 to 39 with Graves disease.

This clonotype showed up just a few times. In nucleotides, the CDR3 is TGCAGCTTCGACAGGGGCGGTAATGAGCAGTTCTTC. Translation: CSFDRGGNEQFF. The chain employs TRBV29-1 and TRBJ2-1; TRBD1 aligns across 8 bases. Germline V gene sequence: CDR1 SQVTM, CDR2 ANQGSEA. V shed 8 bases and J 7 bases; nucleotides not matched to a gene: 7. The CDR3 runs 12 residues.

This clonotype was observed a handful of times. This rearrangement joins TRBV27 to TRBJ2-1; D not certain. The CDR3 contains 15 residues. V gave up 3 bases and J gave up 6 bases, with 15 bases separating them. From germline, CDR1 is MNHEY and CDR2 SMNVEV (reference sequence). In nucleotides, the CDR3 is TGTGCCAGCAGTTTGGCCTCAGGTCTCTTCAATGAGCAGTTCTTC. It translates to CASSLASGLFNEQFF.

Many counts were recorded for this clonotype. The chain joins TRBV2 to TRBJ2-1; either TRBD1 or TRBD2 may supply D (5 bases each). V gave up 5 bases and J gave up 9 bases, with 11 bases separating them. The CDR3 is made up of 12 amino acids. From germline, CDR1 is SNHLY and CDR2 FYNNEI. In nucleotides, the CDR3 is TGTGCCAGCAGTAGGGACCTGGCTGAGCAGTTCTTC. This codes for CASSRDLAEQFF.

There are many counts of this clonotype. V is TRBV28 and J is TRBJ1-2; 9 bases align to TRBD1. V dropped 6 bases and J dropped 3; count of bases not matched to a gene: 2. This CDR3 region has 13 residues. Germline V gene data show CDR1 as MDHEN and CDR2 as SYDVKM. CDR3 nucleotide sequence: TGTGCCAGCAGGGGACAGGGCCACTATGGCTACACCTTC. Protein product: CASRGQGHYGYTF.

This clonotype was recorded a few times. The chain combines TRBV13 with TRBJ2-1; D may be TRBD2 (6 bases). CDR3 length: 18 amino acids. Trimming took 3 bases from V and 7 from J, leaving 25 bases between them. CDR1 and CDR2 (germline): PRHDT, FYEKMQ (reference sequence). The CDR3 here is CASSFPRDSSGRSNEQFF. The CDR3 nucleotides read TGTGCCAGCAGCTTCCCCCGGGACTCCTCGGGAAGGTCGAATGAGCAGTTCTTC.

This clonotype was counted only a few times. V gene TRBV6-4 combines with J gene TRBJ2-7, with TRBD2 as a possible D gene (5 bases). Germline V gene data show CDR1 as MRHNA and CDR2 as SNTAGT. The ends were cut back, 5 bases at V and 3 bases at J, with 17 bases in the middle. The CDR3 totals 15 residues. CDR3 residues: CASSPYPTGNYEQYF. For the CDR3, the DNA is TGTGCCAGCAGTCCTTACCCGACGGGGAACTACGAGCAGTACTTC.